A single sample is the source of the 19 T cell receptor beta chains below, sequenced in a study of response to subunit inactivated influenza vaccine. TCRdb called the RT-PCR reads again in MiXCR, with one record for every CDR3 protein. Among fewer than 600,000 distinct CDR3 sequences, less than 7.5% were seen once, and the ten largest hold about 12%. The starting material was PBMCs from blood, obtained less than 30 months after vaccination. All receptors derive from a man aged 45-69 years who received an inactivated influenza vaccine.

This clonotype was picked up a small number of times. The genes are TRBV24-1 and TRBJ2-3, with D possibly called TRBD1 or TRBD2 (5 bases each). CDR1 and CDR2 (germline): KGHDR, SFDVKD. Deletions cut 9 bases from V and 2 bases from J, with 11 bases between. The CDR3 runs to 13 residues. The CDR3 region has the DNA TGTGCCACCCGAACGGGGACCACAGATACGCAGTATTTT. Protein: CATRTGTTDTQYF.

The CDR3 DNA is TGTGCCAGCAGCTTAGAGGCTACCTCCTACGAGCAGTACTTC. Translated, it gives CASSLEATSYEQYF. The chain joins TRBV11-2 to TRBJ2-7; no definite D call. Trimming pared 0 bases from V and 0 bases from J, leaving 6 bases between. The CDR3 loop spans 14 amino acids. Germline V lookup: CDR1 SGHAT, CDR2 FQNNGV.

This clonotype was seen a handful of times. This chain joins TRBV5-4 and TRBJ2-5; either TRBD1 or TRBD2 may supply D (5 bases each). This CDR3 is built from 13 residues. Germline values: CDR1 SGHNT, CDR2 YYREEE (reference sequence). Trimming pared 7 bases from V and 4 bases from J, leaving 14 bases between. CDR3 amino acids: CASWGPGPETQYF. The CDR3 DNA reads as TGTGCCAGCTGGGGACCGGGGCCAGAGACCCAGTACTTC. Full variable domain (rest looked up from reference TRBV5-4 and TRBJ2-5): ETGVTQSPTHLIKTRGQQVTLRCSSQSGHNTVSWYQQALGQGPQFIFQYYREEENGRGNFPPRFSGLQFPNYSSELNVNALELDDSALYLCASWGPGPETQYFGPGTRLLVL.

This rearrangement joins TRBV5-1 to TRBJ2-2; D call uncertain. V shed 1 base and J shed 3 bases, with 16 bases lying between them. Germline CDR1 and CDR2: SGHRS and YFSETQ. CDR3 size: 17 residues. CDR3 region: CASSLMPGQTDTGELFF. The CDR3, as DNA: TGCGCCAGCAGCTTGATGCCAGGCCAGACGGACACCGGGGAGCTGTTTTTT.

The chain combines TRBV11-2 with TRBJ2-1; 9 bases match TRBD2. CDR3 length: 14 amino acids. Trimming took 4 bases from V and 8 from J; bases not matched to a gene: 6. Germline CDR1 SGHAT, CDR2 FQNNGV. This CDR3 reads CASSSGTSSDEQFF. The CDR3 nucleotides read TGTGCCAGCAGCTCCGGGACTAGCAGTGATGAGCAGTTCTTC.

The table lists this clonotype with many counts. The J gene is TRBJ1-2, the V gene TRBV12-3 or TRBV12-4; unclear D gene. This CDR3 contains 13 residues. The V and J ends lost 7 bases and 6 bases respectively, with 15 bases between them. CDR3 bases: TGTGCCAGCACCCCGGCGGGGTCTCATGGCTACACCTTC. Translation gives CASTPAGSHGYTF.

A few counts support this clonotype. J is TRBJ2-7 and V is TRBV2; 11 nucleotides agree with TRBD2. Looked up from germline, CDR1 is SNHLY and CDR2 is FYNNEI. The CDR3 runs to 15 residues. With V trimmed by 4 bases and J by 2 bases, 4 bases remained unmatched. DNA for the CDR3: TGTGCCAGCAGTGGGGCTAGCGGGGGGCCCTACGAGCAGTACTTC. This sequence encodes CASSGASGGPYEQYF.

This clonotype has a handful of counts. CDR3 in amino acids: CASSKDISQFF. The CDR3 DNA reads as TGTGCCAGCAGTAAGGACATATCCCAGTTCTTC. The chain combines TRBV12-3 or TRBV12-4 with TRBJ2-1; tentative D call: TRBD1 (5 bases). V was shortened by 5 bases and J by 13 bases, with 12 bases between the two germline ends. This CDR3 has 11 amino acids.

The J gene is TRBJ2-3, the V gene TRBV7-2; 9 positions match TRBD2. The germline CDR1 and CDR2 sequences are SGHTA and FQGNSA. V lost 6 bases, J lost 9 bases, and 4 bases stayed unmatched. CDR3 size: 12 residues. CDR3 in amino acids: CASRNSGGTQYF. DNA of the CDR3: TGTGCCAGCAGAAATAGCGGGGGCACGCAGTATTTT.

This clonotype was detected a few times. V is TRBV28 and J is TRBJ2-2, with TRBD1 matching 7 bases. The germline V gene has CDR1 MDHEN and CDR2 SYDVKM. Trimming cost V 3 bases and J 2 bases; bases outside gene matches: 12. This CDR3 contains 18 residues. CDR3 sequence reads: CASSFPGTEVVNTGELFF. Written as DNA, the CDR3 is TGTGCCAGCAGTTTCCCCGGGACAGAGGTGGTCAACACCGGGGAGCTGTTTTTT.

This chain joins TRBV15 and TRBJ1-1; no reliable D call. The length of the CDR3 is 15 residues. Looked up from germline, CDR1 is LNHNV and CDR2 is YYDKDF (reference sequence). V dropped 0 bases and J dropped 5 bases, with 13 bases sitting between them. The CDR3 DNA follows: TGTGCCACCAGCAGAGATTTGCGGGCTCGGACTGAAGCTTTCTTT. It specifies CATSRDLRARTEAFF.

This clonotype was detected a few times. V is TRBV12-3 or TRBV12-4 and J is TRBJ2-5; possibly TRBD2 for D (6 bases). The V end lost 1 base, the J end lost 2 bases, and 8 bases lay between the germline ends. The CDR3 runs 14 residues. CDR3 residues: CASSLVAEQETQYF. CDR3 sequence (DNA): TGTGCCAGCAGTTTAGTAGCGGAACAAGAGACCCAGTACTTC.

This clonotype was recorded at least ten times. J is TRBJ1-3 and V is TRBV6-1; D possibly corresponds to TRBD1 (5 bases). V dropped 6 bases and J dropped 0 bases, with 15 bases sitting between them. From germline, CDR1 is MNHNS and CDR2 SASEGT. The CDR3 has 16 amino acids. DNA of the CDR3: TGTGCCAGCAGGCCCCGGGGGATAAACTCTGGAAACACCATATATTTT. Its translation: CASRPRGINSGNTIYF.

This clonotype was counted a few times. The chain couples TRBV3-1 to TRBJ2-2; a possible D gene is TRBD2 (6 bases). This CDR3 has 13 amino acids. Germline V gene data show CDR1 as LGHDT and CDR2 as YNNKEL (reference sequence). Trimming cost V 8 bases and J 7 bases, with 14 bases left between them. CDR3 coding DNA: TGTGCCAGCGCCTGGAGTAGCGGCGGGGAGCTGTTTTTT. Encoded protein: CASAWSSGGELFF.

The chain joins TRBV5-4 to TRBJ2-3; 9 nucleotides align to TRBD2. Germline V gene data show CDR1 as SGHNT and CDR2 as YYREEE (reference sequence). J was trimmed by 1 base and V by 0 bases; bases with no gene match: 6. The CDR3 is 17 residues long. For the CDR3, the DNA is TGTGCCAGCAGCTTGGGGGGACTAGCAGCCCGCACAGATACGCAGTATTTT. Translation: CASSLGGLAARTDTQYF.

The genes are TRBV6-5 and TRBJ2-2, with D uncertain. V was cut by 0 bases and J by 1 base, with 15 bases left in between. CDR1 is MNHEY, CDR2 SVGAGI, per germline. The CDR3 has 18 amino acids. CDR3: CASSYSIENRVNTGELFF. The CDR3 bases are TGTGCCAGCAGTTACTCGATAGAAAACAGAGTGAACACCGGGGAGCTGTTTTTT.

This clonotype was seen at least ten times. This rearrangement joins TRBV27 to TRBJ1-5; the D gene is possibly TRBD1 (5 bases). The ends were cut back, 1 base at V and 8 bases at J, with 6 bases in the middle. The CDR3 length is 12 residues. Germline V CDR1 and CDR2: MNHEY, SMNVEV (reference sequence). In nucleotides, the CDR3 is TGTGCCAGCAGTTTATTAGGGGAGCCCCAGCATTTT. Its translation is CASSLLGEPQHF.

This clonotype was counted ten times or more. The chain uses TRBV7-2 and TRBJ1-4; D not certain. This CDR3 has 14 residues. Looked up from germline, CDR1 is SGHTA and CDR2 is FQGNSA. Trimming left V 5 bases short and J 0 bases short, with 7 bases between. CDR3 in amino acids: CASSPRPTNEKLFF. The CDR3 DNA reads TGTGCCAGCAGCCCCCGCCCAACTAATGAAAAACTGTTTTTT.

Here the CDR3 DNA reads TGTGCCAGCGGATTACTTAGCGGGGCGGCCGAAGAGACCCAGTACTTC. Translating it yields CASGLLSGAAEETQYF. The chain uses TRBV7-9 and TRBJ2-5, with TRBD2 matching 8 bases. V shed 8 bases, J shed 3 bases, and the junction held 14 bases outside the gene matches. Germline CDR1 and CDR2: SEHNR and FQNEAQ (reference sequence). This CDR3 is 16 amino acids long. Supplemented by reference TRBV7-9 and TRBJ2-5, the full variable domain reads DTGVSQNPRHKITKRGQNVTFRCDPISEHNRLYWYRQTLGQGPEFLTYFQNEAQLEKSRLLSDRFSAERPKGSFSTLEIQRTEQGDSAMYLCASGLLSGAAEETQYFGPGTRLLVL.